The rows below give T cell receptor beta chains drawn from one sample of a study of blood T cell repertoires in COVID-19. The table came from immunoSEQ multiplex PCR; TCRdb's copy has only in-frame clones and leaves some out. This table has 60,000 to 85,000 clones, 65% to 90% appearing once. The sample taken for sequencing was peripheral blood. These receptors were collected from an elderly man with acute or convalescent COVID-19. Both conserved end residues are part of each CDR3. D genes are given only for firm matches.

v_gene	d_gene	j_gene	CDR3aa	CDR3nt
TRBV28	TRBD2	TRBJ2-7	CASSRSGGGYEQYF	TGTGCCAGCAGCCGTAGCGGGGGGGGATACGAGCAGTACTTC
TRBV14	NA	TRBJ2-7	CASSQGPRGAYEQYF	TGTGCCAGCAGCCAAGGTCCCCGGGGGGCGTACGAGCAGTACTTC
TRBV18	TRBD1	TRBJ2-6	CASSPPDRGRISGANVLTF	TGTGCCAGCTCACCACCAGACAGGGGCAGAATAAGTGGGGCCAACGTCCTGACTTTC
TRBV24-1	NA	TRBJ2-3	CATSDPRVKDTQYF	TGTGCCACCAGTGACCCCCGGGTAAAGGATACGCAGTATTTT
TRBV27	TRBD1	TRBJ2-1	CASTGLQGTYNEQFF	TGTGCCAGTACCGGGTTACAGGGGACCTACAATGAGCAGTTCTTC
TRBV28	TRBD1	TRBJ2-3	CASTLSRDSPTDTQYF	TGTGCCAGCACCCTCAGCCGGGACAGCCCCACAGATACGCAGTATTTT
TRBV18	TRBD1	TRBJ1-1	CASSPPVGTGGARRTEAFF	TGTGCCAGCTCACCACCGGTGGGGACAGGGGGCGCGAGGAGGACTGAAGCTTTCTTT
TRBV6-6	NA	TRBJ2-7	CASSYPRTPQLEQYF	TGTGCCAGCAGTTACCCTAGGACACCCCAACTAGAGCAGTACTTC
TRBV6-6	NA	TRBJ1-1	CASSRGAETRGAEAFF	TGTGCCAGCAGTCGGGGGGCGGAAACTCGAGGGGCTGAAGCTTTCTTT
TRBV5-1	TRBD1	TRBJ2-1	CASSLYRQGRNYNEQFF	TGCGCCAGCAGCTTGTATAGACAGGGACGTAACTACAATGAGCAGTTCTTC
TRBV5-4	NA	TRBJ1-2	CASSDPGLWTDGYTF	TGTGCCAGCAGCGATCCGGGACTTTGGACGGATGGCTACACCTTC
TRBV28	NA	TRBJ1-2	CASSLSGGNYGYTF	TGTGCCAGCAGTTTATCGGGGGGTAACTATGGCTACACCTTC
TRBV2	TRBD1	TRBJ1-1	CASSDPDRVDTEAFF	TGTGCCAGCAGTGATCCCGACAGGGTAGATACTGAAGCTTTCTTT
TRBV2	NA	TRBJ2-2	CATKRGQTGELFF	TGTGCCACCAAAAGGGGTCAAACCGGGGAGCTGTTTTTT
TRBV4-1	NA	TRBJ1-3	CASSPMALSGNTIYF	TGCGCCAGCAGCCCCATGGCTCTCTCTGGAAACACCATATATTTT
TRBV4-1	NA	TRBJ2-5	CASSQGGGGWETQYF	TGCGCCAGCAGCCAAGGCGGCGGAGGGTGGGAGACCCAGTACTTC